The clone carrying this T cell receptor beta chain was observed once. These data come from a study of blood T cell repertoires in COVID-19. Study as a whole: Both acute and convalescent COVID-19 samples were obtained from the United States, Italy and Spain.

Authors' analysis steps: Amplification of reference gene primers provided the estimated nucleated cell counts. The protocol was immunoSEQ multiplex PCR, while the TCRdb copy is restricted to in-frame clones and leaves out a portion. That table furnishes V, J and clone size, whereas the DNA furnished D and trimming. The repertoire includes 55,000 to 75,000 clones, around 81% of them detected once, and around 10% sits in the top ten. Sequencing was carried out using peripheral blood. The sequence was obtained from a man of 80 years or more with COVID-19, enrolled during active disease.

The CDR3 coding sequence is TGTGCCAGCAGCACGCCCGGGACTAGCGGTTATACGCAGTATTTT. The encoded protein is CASSTPGTSGYTQYF. The V and J genes are TRBV5-4 and TRBJ2-3, with 11 bases that match TRBD2. V lost 4 bases, J lost 7 bases, and 8 bases stayed unmatched. The CDR3 has 15 amino acids. Germline V CDR1 and CDR2: SGHNT, YYREEE (reference sequence).